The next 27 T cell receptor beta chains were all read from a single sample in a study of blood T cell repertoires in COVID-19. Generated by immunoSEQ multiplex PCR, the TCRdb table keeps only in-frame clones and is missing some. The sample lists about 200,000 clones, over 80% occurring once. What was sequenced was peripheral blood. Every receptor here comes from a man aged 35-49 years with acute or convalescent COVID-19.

The CDR3 sequence: CASSQDWGGSYEQYF. The CDR3 nucleotides read TGCGCCAGCAGCCAAGATTGGGGGGGATCCTACGAGCAGTACTTC. The chain combines TRBV4-3 with TRBJ2-7, with TRBD2 identical over 7 bases. The CDR3 extends over 15 amino acids. Germline V gene lookup returns CDR1 LGHNA and CDR2 YSLEER. The V gene end was trimmed by 0 bases and the J gene end by 1 base; junction bases not matched to a gene: 3.

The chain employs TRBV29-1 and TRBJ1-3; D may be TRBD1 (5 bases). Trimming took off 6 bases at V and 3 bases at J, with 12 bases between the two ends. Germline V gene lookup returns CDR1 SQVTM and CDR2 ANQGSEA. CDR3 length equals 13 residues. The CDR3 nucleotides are TGCAGCGTCGTGGGGGGTAATGGAAACACCATATATTTT. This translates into CSVVGGNGNTIYF.

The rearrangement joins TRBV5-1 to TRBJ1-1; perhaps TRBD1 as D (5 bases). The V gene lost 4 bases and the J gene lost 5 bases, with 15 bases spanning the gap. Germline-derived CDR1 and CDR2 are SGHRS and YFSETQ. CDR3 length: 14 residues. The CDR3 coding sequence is TGCGCCAGCAGCAGCCAGCAGGGAAGTACTGAAGCTTTCTTT. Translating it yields CASSSQQGSTEAFF. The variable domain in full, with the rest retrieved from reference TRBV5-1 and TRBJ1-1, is KAGVTQTPRYLIKTRGQQVTLSCSPISGHRSVSWYQQTPGQGLQFLFEYFSETQRNKGNFPGRFSGRQFSNSRSEMNVSTLELGDSALYLCASSSQQGSTEAFFGQGTRLTVV.

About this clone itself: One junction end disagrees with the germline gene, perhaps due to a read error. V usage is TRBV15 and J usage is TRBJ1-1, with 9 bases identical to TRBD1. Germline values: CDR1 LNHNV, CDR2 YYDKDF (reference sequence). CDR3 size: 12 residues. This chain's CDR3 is CATSIQWTGVVF. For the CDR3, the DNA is TGTGCCACCAGCATACAGTGGACAGGGGTAGTCTTT.

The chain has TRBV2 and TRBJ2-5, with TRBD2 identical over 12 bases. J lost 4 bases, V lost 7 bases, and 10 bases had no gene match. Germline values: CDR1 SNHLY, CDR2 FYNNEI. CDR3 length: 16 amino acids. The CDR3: CASMGGLAGGRETQYF. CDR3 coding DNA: TGTGCCAGCATGGGGGGGCTAGCGGGAGGGCGAGAGACCCAGTACTTC.

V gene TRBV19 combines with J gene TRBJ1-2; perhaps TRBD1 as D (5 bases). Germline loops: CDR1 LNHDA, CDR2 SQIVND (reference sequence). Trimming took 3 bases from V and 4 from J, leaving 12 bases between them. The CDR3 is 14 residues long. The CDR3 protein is CASSISRVSYGYTF. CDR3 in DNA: TGTGCCAGTAGTATTTCCAGGGTGAGCTATGGCTACACCTTC.

The CDR3 nucleotides are TGTGCCAGCAGCGAAGGACTAGCGGGACGCACAGATACGCAGTATTTT. Protein: CASSEGLAGRTDTQYF. V usage is TRBV11-3 and J usage is TRBJ2-3; 12 bases map to TRBD2. This CDR3 is 16 amino acids long. V trimming: 5 bases; J trimming: 1 base; junction bases outside the gene matches: 4. Germline assignment: CDR1 SGHNT and CDR2 YENEEA. The entire variable domain, with the rest obtained from reference TRBV11-3 and TRBJ2-3, is as follows: EAGVVQSPRYKIIEKKQPVAFWCNPISGHNTLYWYLQNLGQGPELLIRYENEEAVDDSQLPKDRFSAERLKGVDSTLKIQPAELGDSAVYLCASSEGLAGRTDTQYFGPGTRLTVL.

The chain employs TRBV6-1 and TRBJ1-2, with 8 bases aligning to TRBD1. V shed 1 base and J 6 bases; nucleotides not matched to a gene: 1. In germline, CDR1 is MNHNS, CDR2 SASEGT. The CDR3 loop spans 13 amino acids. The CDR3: CASSEGRGHGYTF. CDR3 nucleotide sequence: TGTGCCAGCAGTGAAGGCAGGGGGCATGGCTACACCTTC.

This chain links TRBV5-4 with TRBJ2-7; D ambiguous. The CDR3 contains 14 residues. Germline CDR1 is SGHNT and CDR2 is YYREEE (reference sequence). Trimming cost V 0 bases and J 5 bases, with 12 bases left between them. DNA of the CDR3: TGTGCCAGCAGCTTGGGAGGTGGAGTACACGAGCAGTACTTC. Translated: CASSLGGGVHEQYF.

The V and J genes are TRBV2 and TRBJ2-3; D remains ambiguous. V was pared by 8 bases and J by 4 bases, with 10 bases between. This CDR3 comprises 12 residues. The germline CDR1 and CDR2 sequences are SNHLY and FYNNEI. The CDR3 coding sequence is TGTGCCAGCTTTAGAGGTTCAGATACGCAGTATTTT. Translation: CASFRGSDTQYF.

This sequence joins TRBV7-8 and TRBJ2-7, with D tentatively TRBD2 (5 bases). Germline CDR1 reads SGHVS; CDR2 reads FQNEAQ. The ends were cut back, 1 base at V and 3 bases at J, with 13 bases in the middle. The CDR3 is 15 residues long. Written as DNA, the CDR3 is TGTGCCAGCAGCTTAGTCGCGGGCACCAGCTACGAGCAGTACTTC. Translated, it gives CASSLVAGTSYEQYF.

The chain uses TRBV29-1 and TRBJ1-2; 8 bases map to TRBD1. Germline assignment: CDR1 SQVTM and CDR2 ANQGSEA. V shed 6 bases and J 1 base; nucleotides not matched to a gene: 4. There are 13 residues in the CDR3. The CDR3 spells CSVRQGNNYGYTF. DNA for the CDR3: TGCAGCGTCCGACAGGGGAATAACTATGGCTACACCTTC.

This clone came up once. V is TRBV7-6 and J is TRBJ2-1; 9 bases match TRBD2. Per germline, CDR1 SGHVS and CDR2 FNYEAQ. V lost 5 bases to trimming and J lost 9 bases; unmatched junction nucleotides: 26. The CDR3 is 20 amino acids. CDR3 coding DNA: TGTGCCAGCAGCAGAGGCGGTAGCGGGAGACACACCACCCCCTCGATTGAGCAGTTCTTC. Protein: CASSRGGSGRHTTPSIEQFF.

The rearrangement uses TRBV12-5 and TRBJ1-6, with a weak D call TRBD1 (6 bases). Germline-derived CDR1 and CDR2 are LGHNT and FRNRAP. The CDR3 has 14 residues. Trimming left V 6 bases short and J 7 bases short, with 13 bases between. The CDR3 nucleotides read TGTGCTAGTGGCCGGGGACAAGGAAATTCACCCCTCCACTTT. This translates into CASGRGQGNSPLHF.

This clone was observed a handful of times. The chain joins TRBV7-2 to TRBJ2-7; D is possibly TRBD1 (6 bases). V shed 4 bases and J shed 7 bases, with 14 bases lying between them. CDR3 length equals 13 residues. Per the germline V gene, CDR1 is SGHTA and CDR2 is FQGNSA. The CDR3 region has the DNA TGTGCCAGCAGCTCTATGGGGGCCGGGGAGCAGTACTTC. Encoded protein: CASSSMGAGEQYF.

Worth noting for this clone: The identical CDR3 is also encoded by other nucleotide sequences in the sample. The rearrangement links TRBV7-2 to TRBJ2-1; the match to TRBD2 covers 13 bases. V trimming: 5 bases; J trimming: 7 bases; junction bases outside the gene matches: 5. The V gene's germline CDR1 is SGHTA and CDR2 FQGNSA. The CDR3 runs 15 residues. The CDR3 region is CASSPPGLAGNEQFF. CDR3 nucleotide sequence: TGTGCCAGCAGCCCCCCGGGACTAGCGGGAAATGAGCAGTTCTTC.

The CDR3 reads CASSIRGDSGYTF. The CDR3 DNA is TGTGCCAGTAGTATAAGGGGCGATTCGGGCTACACCTTC. The chain uses TRBV19 and TRBJ1-2; TRBD1 might be the D (5 bases). Trimming left V 2 bases short and J 8 bases short, with 12 bases between. In germline, CDR1 is LNHDA, CDR2 SQIVND (reference sequence). The CDR3 has 13 amino acids.

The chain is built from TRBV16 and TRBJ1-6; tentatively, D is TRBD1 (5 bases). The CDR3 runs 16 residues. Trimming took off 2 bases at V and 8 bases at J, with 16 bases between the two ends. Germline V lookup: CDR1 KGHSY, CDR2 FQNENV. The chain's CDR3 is CASSQSLGQGDSPLHF. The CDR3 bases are TGTGCCAGCAGCCAAAGTCTGGGGCAAGGAGATTCACCCCTCCACTTT. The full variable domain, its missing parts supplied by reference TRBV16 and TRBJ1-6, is GEEVAQTPKHLVRGEGQKAKLYCAPIKGHSYVFWYQQVLKNEFKFLISFQNENVFDETGMPKERFSAKCLPNSPCSLEIQATKLEDSAVYFCASSQSLGQGDSPLHFGNGTRLTVT.

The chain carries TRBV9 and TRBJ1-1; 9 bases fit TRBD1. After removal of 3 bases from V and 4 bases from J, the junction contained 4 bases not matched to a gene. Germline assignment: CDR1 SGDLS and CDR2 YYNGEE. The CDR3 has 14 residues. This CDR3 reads CASSAQQGATEAFF. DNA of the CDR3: TGTGCCAGCAGCGCGCAACAGGGGGCCACTGAAGCTTTCTTT.

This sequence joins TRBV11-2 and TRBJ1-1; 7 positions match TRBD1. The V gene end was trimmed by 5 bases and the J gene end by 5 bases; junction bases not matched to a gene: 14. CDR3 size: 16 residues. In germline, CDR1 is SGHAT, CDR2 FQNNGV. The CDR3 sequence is CASSQGTVVQGTEAFF. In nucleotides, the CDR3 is TGTGCCAGCAGCCAAGGGACAGTAGTTCAGGGAACTGAAGCTTTCTTT.

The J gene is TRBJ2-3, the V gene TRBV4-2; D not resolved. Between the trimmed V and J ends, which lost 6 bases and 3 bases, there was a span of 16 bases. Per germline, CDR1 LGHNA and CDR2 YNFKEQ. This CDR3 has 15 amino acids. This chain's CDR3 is CASSTIGGPTDTQYF. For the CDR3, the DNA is TGTGCCAGCAGTACGATCGGCGGCCCTACAGATACGCAGTATTTT.

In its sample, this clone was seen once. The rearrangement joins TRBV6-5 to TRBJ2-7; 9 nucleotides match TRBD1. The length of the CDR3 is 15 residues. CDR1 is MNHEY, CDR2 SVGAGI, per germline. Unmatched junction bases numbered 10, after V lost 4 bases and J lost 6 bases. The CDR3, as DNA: TGTGCCAGCAGTTCTACAGGGGGACAGGGCTTCGAGCAGTACTTC. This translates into CASSSTGGQGFEQYF.

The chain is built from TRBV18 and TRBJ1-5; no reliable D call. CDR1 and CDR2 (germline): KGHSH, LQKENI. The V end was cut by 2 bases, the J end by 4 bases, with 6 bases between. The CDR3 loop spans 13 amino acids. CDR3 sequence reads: CASSPLTNQPQHF. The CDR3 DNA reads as TGTGCCAGCTCACCATTGACAAATCAGCCCCAGCATTTT.

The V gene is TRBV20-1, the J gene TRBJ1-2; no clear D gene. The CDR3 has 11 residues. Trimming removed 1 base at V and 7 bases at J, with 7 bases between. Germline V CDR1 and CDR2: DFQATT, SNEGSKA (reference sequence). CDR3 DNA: TGCAGTGCTAGAGTTGGGAGTGGCTACACCTTC. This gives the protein CSARVGSGYTF.

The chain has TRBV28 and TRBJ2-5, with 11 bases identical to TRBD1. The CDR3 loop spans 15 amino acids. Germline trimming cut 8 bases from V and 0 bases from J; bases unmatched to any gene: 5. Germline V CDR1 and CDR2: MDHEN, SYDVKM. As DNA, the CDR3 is TGTGCCAGCCAGGACAGGGGGCGGTACCAAGAGACCCAGTACTTC. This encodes CASQDRGRYQETQYF.

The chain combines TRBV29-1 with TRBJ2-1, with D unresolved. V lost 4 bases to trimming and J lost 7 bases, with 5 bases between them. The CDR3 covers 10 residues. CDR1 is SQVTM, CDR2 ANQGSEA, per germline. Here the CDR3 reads CSVAQNEQFF. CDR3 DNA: TGCAGCGTTGCCCAGAATGAGCAGTTCTTC.

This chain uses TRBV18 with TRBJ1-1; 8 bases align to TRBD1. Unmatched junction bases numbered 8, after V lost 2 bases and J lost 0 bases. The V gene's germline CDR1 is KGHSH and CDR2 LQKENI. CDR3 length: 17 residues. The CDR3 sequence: CASSPFGTGIMNTEAFF. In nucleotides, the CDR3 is TGTGCCAGCTCACCATTCGGGACAGGCATCATGAACACTGAAGCTTTCTTT.